The 27 T cell receptor beta chains presented below share a single source sample, sequenced in a study of blood T cell repertoires in COVID-19. TCRdb's table, derived via immunoSEQ multiplex PCR, lists solely in-frame clones and lacks some. The data contain 62,000 or so clones, 80% to 90% of them seen just once; the ten biggest clones take up more than 4%. Sequenced input: peripheral blood. The receptors come from a human donor in a cohort sampled during active COVID-19.

The chain couples TRBV7-9 to TRBJ2-1; 11 nucleotides agree with TRBD2. V was pared by 1 base and J by 6 bases, with 5 bases of the junction left unmatched. CDR3 length equals 16 residues. CDR1 and CDR2 from the germline V gene are SEHNR and FQNEAQ (reference sequence). CDR3 in DNA: TGTGCCAGCAGCTTAGGAGCTAGCGGGAGGATCAATGAGCAGTTCTTC. It encodes CASSLGASGRINEQFF. Looking up the rest from reference TRBV7-9 and TRBJ2-1 gives the full variable domain: DTGVSQNPRHKITKRGQNVTFRCDPISEHNRLYWYRQTLGQGPEFLTYFQNEAQLEKSRLLSDRFSAERPKGSFSTLEIQRTEQGDSAMYLCASSLGASGRINEQFFGPGTRLTVL.

This chain links TRBV6-6 with TRBJ1-2, with D unresolved. Germline V CDR1 and CDR2: MNHNY, SVGAGI (reference sequence). The CDR3 runs 14 residues. Trimming left V 8 bases short and J 3 bases short, with 16 bases between. CDR3 DNA sequence: TGTGCCAGCTCAGTTAGTGAGGGTGACTATGGCTACACCTTC. Its protein product is CASSVSEGDYGYTF.

The chain couples TRBV15 to TRBJ1-4; D is perhaps TRBD1 (5 bases). Germline assignment: CDR1 LNHNV and CDR2 YYDKDF (reference sequence). There are 14 residues in the CDR3. Trimming removed 5 bases from V and 5 bases from J, with 12 bases in between. In nucleotides, the CDR3 is TGTGCCACCAGCCGGAAGGGGCCCAATGAAAAACTGTTTTTT. It translates to CATSRKGPNEKLFF.

This chain links TRBV5-1 with TRBJ2-5; 7 bases align to TRBD2. This CDR3 has 15 residues. In germline, CDR1 is SGHRS, CDR2 YFSETQ. With 4 bases clipped from V and 3 bases from J, the junction kept 9 bases outside the gene matches. The CDR3 loop is CASSVGPGGKETQYF. CDR3 in DNA: TGCGCCAGCAGCGTTGGCCCCGGGGGGAAAGAGACCCAGTACTTC.

This chain joins TRBV5-1 and TRBJ1-3, with 8 bases aligning to TRBD1. V lost 2 bases and J lost 3; bases outside the gene matches: 1. Germline V gene data show CDR1 as SGHRS and CDR2 as YFSETQ. This CDR3 has 14 residues. The CDR3 sequence is CASSFGQGGNTIYF. CDR3 sequence (DNA): TGCGCCAGCAGCTTCGGACAGGGTGGAAACACCATATATTTT.

The chain couples TRBV11-2 to TRBJ2-3; 11 nucleotides agree with TRBD2. With 5 bases clipped from V and 6 bases from J, the junction kept 7 bases outside the gene matches. Germline V CDR1 and CDR2: SGHAT, FQNNGV. The CDR3 is 15 amino acids. CDR3 region: CASSHLAGGSDTQYF. CDR3 nucleotides: TGTGCCAGCAGCCACCTAGCGGGGGGTTCGGATACGCAGTATTTT.

This clone was observed a single time. The V gene is TRBV7-9, the J gene TRBJ1-1; 8 bases match TRBD1. Germline loops: CDR1 SEHNR, CDR2 FQNEAQ (reference sequence). The CDR3 is 16 residues long. With V trimmed by 5 bases and J by 3 bases, 11 bases remained unmatched. The CDR3 region has the DNA TGTGCCAGCAGCCCGACACAGGGGACAGGCGACACTGAAGCTTTCTTT. It specifies CASSPTQGTGDTEAFF.

Only one count was recorded for this clone. The chain combines TRBV25-1 with TRBJ2-3; 8 bases are shared with TRBD1. CDR1 and CDR2 from the germline V gene are MGHDK and SYGVNS. This CDR3 contains 14 residues. Losses at the gene ends were 6 bases for V and 1 base for J; bases not matched to a gene: 3. CDR3 DNA: TGTGCCAGCAGAGGGACAGGCGGCACAGATACGCAGTATTTT. Its protein is CASRGTGGTDTQYF.

The chain recombines TRBV6-5 with TRBJ2-5; the D gene is possibly TRBD2 (5 bases). The CDR3 length is 16 residues. Trimming stripped 0 bases from V and 5 bases from J, with 16 bases between. Germline V CDR1 and CDR2: MNHEY, SVGAGI. The CDR3: CASSYSLGRSGETQYF. The CDR3 nucleotides are TGTGCCAGCAGTTACTCTTTGGGCAGGTCGGGGGAGACCCAGTACTTC.

The chain is built from TRBV5-4 and TRBJ2-5; D gene uncertain. Trimming pared 2 bases from V and 0 bases from J, leaving 8 bases between. Germline CDR1 SGHNT, CDR2 YYREEE (reference sequence). The CDR3 loop spans 14 amino acids. The CDR3 region is CASSFGLNQETQYF. The CDR3 DNA sequence: TGTGCCAGCAGCTTTGGGCTGAACCAAGAGACCCAGTACTTC.

This chain connects TRBV7-2 to TRBJ2-1, with 7 bases aligning to TRBD2. The V gene's germline CDR1 is SGHTA and CDR2 FQGNSA. The CDR3 extends over 15 amino acids. Trimming removed 2 bases from V and 5 bases from J; junction bases left unmatched: 6. CDR3 DNA: TGTGCCAGCAGCTTATCCCCTAGCGGAAACAATGAGCAGTTCTTC. As protein: CASSLSPSGNNEQFF.

This clone showed up just a few times. This rearrangement joins TRBV7-6 to TRBJ2-2; 10 bases fit TRBD1. This CDR3 is built from 15 residues. In germline, CDR1 is SGHVS, CDR2 FNYEAQ. Germline trimming cut 5 bases from V and 5 bases from J; bases unmatched to any gene: 5. CDR3 in amino acids: CASSPRTGGTGELFF. CDR3 nucleotides: TGTGCCAGCAGCCCCCGGACAGGGGGGACCGGGGAGCTGTTTTTT.

Judged by abundance, this clone is medium-sized. Other DNA sequences within the sample encode an identical CDR3. The genes are TRBV27 and TRBJ2-7; 7 nucleotides align to TRBD1. V shed 10 bases, J shed 0 bases, and the junction held 9 bases outside the gene matches. Germline lookup yields CDR1 MNHEY and CDR2 SMNVEV (reference sequence). The CDR3 consists of 14 residues. CDR3 residues: CATRGQASSYEQYF. CDR3 bases: TGTGCCACCCGAGGACAGGCGAGCTCCTACGAGCAGTACTTC.

The rearrangement uses TRBV5-1 and TRBJ1-1, with 7 nucleotides matching TRBD1. The J segment lost 5 bases and the V segment lost 4 bases, leaving 14 bases of the junction unmatched. Germline lookup yields CDR1 SGHRS and CDR2 YFSETQ. The length of the CDR3 is 16 residues. CDR3 sequence (DNA): TGCGCCAGCAGCCCTAGGGACAGAGGGGTAGGGACTGAAGCTTTCTTT. This translates into CASSPRDRGVGTEAFF. Combining the CDR3 with reference TRBV5-1 and TRBJ1-1 gives the whole variable domain KAGVTQTPRYLIKTRGQQVTLSCSPISGHRSVSWYQQTPGQGLQFLFEYFSETQRNKGNFPGRFSGRQFSNSRSEMNVSTLELGDSALYLCASSPRDRGVGTEAFFGQGTRLTVV.

This clone is a singleton in its sample. J is TRBJ1-1 and V is TRBV14, with 7 bases that match TRBD1. Germline V gives CDR1 SGHDN, CDR2 FVKESK. J was trimmed by 6 bases and V by 4 bases; bases with no gene match: 5. The CDR3 spans 13 residues. CDR3 nucleotide sequence: TGTGCCAGCAGCCGACAGGGCTTAGCTGAAGCTTTCTTT. It translates to CASSRQGLAEAFF.

J is TRBJ1-2 and V is TRBV7-3, with D uncertain. This CDR3 is 14 amino acids long. CDR1 is SGHTA, CDR2 FQGTGA, per germline. The V end was cut by 4 bases, the J end by 5 bases, with 14 bases between. The CDR3 sequence: CASSSTAEAYGYTF. The CDR3 DNA reads as TGTGCCAGCAGCTCCACCGCCGAAGCGTATGGCTACACCTTC.

The chain carries TRBV5-6 and TRBJ1-1, with D possibly matching TRBD1 (5 bases). V gave up 2 bases and J gave up 2 bases, with 13 bases separating them. There are 15 residues in the CDR3. CDR1 is SGHDT, CDR2 YYEEEE, per germline. CDR3: CASSFGQGINTEAFF. DNA for the CDR3: TGTGCCAGCAGCTTTGGTCAGGGAATAAACACTGAAGCTTTCTTT.

This clone has just a few counts. The chain uses TRBV7-9 and TRBJ1-2, with unresolved D. V lost 7 bases to trimming and J lost 0 bases, with 18 bases between them. This CDR3 spans 16 amino acids. Germline V gene sequence: CDR1 SEHNR, CDR2 FQNEAQ (reference sequence). The CDR3 is CASTHELHQANYGYTF. As DNA, the CDR3 is TGTGCCAGCACCCATGAGCTTCATCAAGCTAACTATGGCTACACCTTC. The full variable domain, rest sourced from reference TRBV7-9 and TRBJ1-2, is DTGVSQNPRHKITKRGQNVTFRCDPISEHNRLYWYRQTLGQGPEFLTYFQNEAQLEKSRLLSDRFSAERPKGSFSTLEIQRTEQGDSAMYLCASTHELHQANYGYTFGSGTRLTVV.

This rearrangement joins TRBV28 to TRBJ2-7; possible D gene TRBD1, 6 bases. V was trimmed by 6 bases and J by 6 bases, leaving 15 bases between them. From germline, CDR1 is MDHEN and CDR2 SYDVKM. The CDR3 loop spans 13 amino acids. The CDR3 is CASRSPGQSEQYF. The CDR3 DNA follows: TGTGCCAGCAGATCACCGGGACAAAGCGAGCAGTACTTC.

This chain connects TRBV7-8 to TRBJ1-2; 7 bases agree with TRBD1. The V gene's germline CDR1 is SGHVS and CDR2 FQNEAQ. Trimming took 4 bases from V and 5 from J; bases not matched to a gene: 13. The CDR3 length is 16 residues. CDR3 protein: CASSSSSLTGNYGYTF. The CDR3 bases are TGTGCCAGCAGCTCCTCATCTTTGACAGGGAATTATGGCTACACCTTC.

This chain uses TRBV7-2 with TRBJ2-5; D gene uncertain. Germline CDR1 SGHTA, CDR2 FQGNSA. Trimming pared 5 bases from V and 1 base from J, leaving 14 bases between. The CDR3 is 15 amino acids. The DNA for the CDR3 is TGTGCCAGCAGCCCCGAGCGCCTGACCCAAGAGACCCAGTACTTC. Translated, it gives CASSPERLTQETQYF.

For the CDR3, the DNA is TGCGCCAGCAGCTCAAACAGGGGGACTAATGAAAAACTGTTTTTT. Protein sequence: CASSSNRGTNEKLFF. The J gene is TRBJ1-4, the V gene TRBV5-1; 8 nucleotides match TRBD1. J gave up 2 bases and V 3 bases, and 3 bases lay outside the gene matches. Germline CDR1 reads SGHRS; CDR2 reads YFSETQ. The length of the CDR3 is 15 residues.

In nucleotides, the CDR3 is TGTGCCAGCAGTTACGAGGGGACAGGGAATTCACCCCTCCACTTT. It translates to CASSYEGTGNSPLHF. The chain is built from TRBV6-5 and TRBJ1-6; the match to TRBD1 covers 9 bases. CDR3 length: 15 amino acids. CDR1 is MNHEY and CDR2 is SVGAGI in the germline V gene. J gave up 7 bases and V 2 bases, and 3 bases lay outside the gene matches.

The chain uses TRBV28 and TRBJ2-5, with TRBD2 as a possible D gene (7 bases). The germline gives CDR1 MDHEN, CDR2 SYDVKM. V was cut by 6 bases and J by 11 bases, with 19 bases left in between. This CDR3 has 13 residues. The CDR3: CASRGGLSRRQYF. The CDR3 DNA is TGTGCCAGCAGAGGGGGACTATCGCGACGGCAGTACTTC.

The gene calls are TRBV6-6 and TRBJ2-7, with 9 bases fitting TRBD1. V dropped 6 bases and J dropped 3; count of bases not matched to a gene: 12. The CDR3 loop spans 16 amino acids. The germline V gene has CDR1 MNHNY and CDR2 SVGAGI (reference sequence). CDR3 bases: TGTGCCAGCAGACTCACAGGGGGCGCGTCCGGCTACGAGCAGTACTTC. It codes for CASRLTGGASGYEQYF.

This clone is classed as medium-sized. V and J are TRBV5-6 and TRBJ1-5; possible D gene TRBD1, 5 bases. The V gene's germline CDR1 is SGHDT and CDR2 YYEEEE. The CDR3 length is 15 residues. Trimming removed 2 bases at V and 1 base at J, with 10 bases between. DNA for the CDR3: TGTGCCAGCAGCTTACGGACAAGGAGCAATCAGCCCCAGCATTTT. Translated: CASSLRTRSNQPQHF.

V usage is TRBV27 and J usage is TRBJ2-5; 8 bases line up with TRBD2. V shed 3 bases, J shed 1 base, and the junction held 4 bases outside the gene matches. The germline V gene encodes CDR1 MNHEY and CDR2 SMNVEV (reference sequence). The CDR3 has 15 amino acids. The CDR3 loop is CASSFAGGFQETQYF. The CDR3 coding sequence is TGTGCCAGCAGTTTCGCGGGGGGATTCCAAGAGACCCAGTACTTC.